Listed below are T cell receptor beta chains from one sample, sequenced in a study of blood T cell repertoires in COVID-19. The method was immunoSEQ multiplex PCR; TCRdb's version includes in-frame clones alone and lacks a portion of them. Of over 250,000 clones listed, 70% to 85% are singletons. The sequenced material came from peripheral blood. Receptor source: a human donor with COVID-19, enrolled during active disease. The donor label of this sample is uncertain. The CDR3 runs from the conserved cysteine through the conserved F or W. The D gene is left open where the match is weak. Part of the rows lack a size; the others show once, few, many or a class for expanded clones.

CDR3: CASSFIGFGEETQYF
DNA: TGTGCCAGCAGTTTCATTGGCTTTGGGGAGGAGACCCAGTACTTC
J: TRBJ2-5
size: few
D: NA
V: TRBV28

CDR3: CASSEDRVHGAQHF
DNA: TGTGCCAGCAGTGAAGACAGGGTCCACGGGGCCCAGCATTTT
J: TRBJ1-5
size: NA
D: NA
V: TRBV6-1

CDR3: CASKGTGENEQFF
DNA: TGTGCCAGTAAGGGGACAGGGGAGAATGAGCAGTTCTTC
J: TRBJ2-1
size: NA
D: TRBD1
V: TRBV19

CDR3: CASSPTFFAFSYNEQFF
DNA: TGTGCCAGCAGCCCGACTTTTTTTGCGTTCTCCTACAATGAGCAGTTCTTC
J: TRBJ2-1
size: NA
D: NA
V: TRBV5-4

CDR3: CASRSLGGANGYTF
DNA: TGCGCCAGCAGAAGTCTCGGGGGGGCAAATGGCTACACCTTC
J: TRBJ1-2
size: NA
D: NA
V: TRBV5-1

CDR3: CASSSIGAAFWDNEQFF
DNA: TGTGCCAGCAGCTCCATAGGGGCCGCCTTTTGGGACAATGAGCAGTTCTTC
J: TRBJ2-1
size: NA
D: NA
V: TRBV13

CDR3: CATSRDPGTVYNEQFF
DNA: TGTGCCACCAGCAGAGATCCCGGGACAGTGTACAATGAGCAGTTCTTC
J: TRBJ2-1
size: NA
D: TRBD1
V: TRBV15

CDR3: CASSSGQQTTNEKLFF
DNA: TGTGCCAGCAGCTCCGGACAGCAAACAACTAATGAAAAACTGTTTTTT
J: TRBJ1-4
size: NA
D: NA
V: TRBV11-2

CDR3: CASSSGTGSNQPQHF
DNA: TGTGCCAGTAGCTCCGGGACAGGGAGCAATCAGCCCCAGCATTTT
J: TRBJ1-5
size: NA
D: TRBD1
V: TRBV19

CDR3: CASSSLRRNTEAFF
DNA: TGTGCCAGCAGCTCCTTACGGAGGAACACTGAAGCTTTCTTT
J: TRBJ1-1
size: NA
D: NA
V: TRBV11-2

CDR3: CASRYGGENEQFF
DNA: TGCGCCAGCAGGTACGGGGGGGAGAATGAGCAGTTCTTC
J: TRBJ2-1
size: NA
D: TRBD2
V: TRBV5-1

CDR3: CASSSQGGPFSGNTIYF
DNA: TGTGCTAGCAGCTCACAGGGGGGACCCTTCTCTGGAAACACCATATATTTT
J: TRBJ1-3
size: NA
D: TRBD1
V: TRBV7-7

CDR3: CSVSQGTGNTIYF
DNA: TGCAGCGTTTCCCAGGGAACTGGAAACACCATATATTTT
J: TRBJ1-3
size: NA
D: NA
V: TRBV29-1

CDR3: CASRQGAANYGYTF
DNA: TGTGCCAGCAGACAGGGGGCGGCTAACTATGGCTACACCTTC
J: TRBJ1-2
size: NA
D: TRBD1
V: TRBV6-5

CDR3: CASSPRETTMNTGELFF
DNA: TGTGCCAGCTCACCTAGAGAGACCACTATGAACACCGGGGAGCTGTTTTTT
J: TRBJ2-2
size: NA
D: NA
V: TRBV18

CDR3: CASSPSSGTGGWQPQHF
DNA: TGTGCCAGCAGTCCATCCTCCGGGACAGGGGGCTGGCAGCCCCAGCATTTT
J: TRBJ1-5
size: NA
D: TRBD1
V: TRBV6-6

CDR3: CASSLGVGQVGSYEQYF
DNA: TGTGCCAGCAGTTTAGGGGTTGGACAGGTGGGGTCCTACGAGCAGTACTTC
J: TRBJ2-7
size: once
D: TRBD1
V: TRBV28

CDR3: CASSPEAGNTEAFF
DNA: TGTGCCAGCAGTCCGGAGGCAGGTAACACTGAAGCTTTCTTT
J: TRBJ1-1
size: NA
D: NA
V: TRBV7-2

CDR3: CATSRELSDRSRYTF
DNA: TGTGCCACCAGCAGAGAGCTCTCGGACAGATCCCGCTACACCTTC
J: TRBJ1-2
size: NA
D: NA
V: TRBV15

CDR3: CASSLSGGDEQFF
DNA: TGTGCCAGCAGTCTGTCCGGTGGAGATGAGCAGTTCTTC
J: TRBJ2-1
size: NA
D: NA
V: TRBV28

CDR3: CASTPYRYSSTDTQYF
DNA: TGTGCCAGCACCCCATACCGATACTCTAGCACAGATACGCAGTATTTT
J: TRBJ2-3
size: NA
D: NA
V: TRBV7-2

CDR3: CASPGGGGDPIEAFF
DNA: TGTGCCAGCCCAGGAGGGGGCGGGGACCCAATTGAAGCTTTCTTT
J: TRBJ1-1
size: NA
D: NA
V: TRBV21-1